Listed here are 12 T cell receptor beta chains from one sample, sequenced in a study of beta chain features in type 1 diabetes. What was sequenced were expressed TCRB transcripts, since all of the isolated RNA had been reverse transcribed. The repertoire was sequenced with immunoSEQ multiplex PCR; TCRdb's copy has only in-frame clones and lacks some. This table has more than 250,000 clones, about a fifth appearing once. These receptors have no identified antigens. General study points: Shorter TCRB CDR3s, moderately but significantly so, were found in Type 1 diabetes patients in all four CD4+ subsets.

Sample: naive CD4+ T cells from blood. The origin of the receptors is a middle-aged woman with type 1 diabetes.

This clone was seen a handful of times. The chain uses TRBV29-1 and TRBJ1-4, with a weak D call TRBD1 (5 bases). With 7 bases removed from V and 10 bases from J, the gap between germline ends came to 19 bases. This CDR3 contains 13 residues. The V gene's germline CDR1 is SQVTM and CDR2 ANQGSEA. The chain's CDR3 is CSDDGPWRGKLFF. In nucleotides, the CDR3 is TGCAGCGACGACGGGCCCTGGAGGGGAAAACTGTTTTTT.

This clone was seen only a few times. The same CDR3 can be traced to other DNA sequences in this sample. This sequence joins TRBV29-1 and TRBJ2-3; 7 bases align to TRBD2. Unmatched junction bases numbered 3, after V lost 4 bases and J lost 2 bases. The CDR3 totals 13 residues. Germline values: CDR1 SQVTM, CDR2 ANQGSEA. The DNA of the CDR3 is TGCAGCGTTGGCGGGAGACTCACAGATACGCAGTATTTT. This encodes CSVGGRLTDTQYF.

As regards this clone: Within the sample, other DNA sequences also encode this same CDR3. The chain combines TRBV29-1 with TRBJ2-7; tentative D call: TRBD1 (5 bases). V was trimmed by 6 bases and J by 4 bases, leaving 10 bases between them. The CDR3 loop spans 11 amino acids. Per germline, CDR1 SQVTM and CDR2 ANQGSEA. CDR3 in DNA: TGCAGCGTACTGCAGGGTTACGAGCAGTACTTC. This codes for CSVLQGYEQYF.

The J gene is TRBJ1-4, the V gene TRBV15; D might be TRBD1 (5 bases). V was pared by 4 bases and J by 4 bases, with 13 bases between. CDR1 and CDR2 from the germline V gene are LNHNV and YYDKDF (reference sequence). The CDR3 totals 15 residues. Here the CDR3 DNA reads TGTGCCACCAGCACCACGGGGGTTTATAATGAAAAACTGTTTTTT. This encodes CATSTTGVYNEKLFF.

This rearrangement joins TRBV4-1 to TRBJ1-4; 10 bases agree with TRBD1. In germline, CDR1 is MGHRA, CDR2 YSYEKL. This CDR3 spans 15 amino acids. The V segment lost 0 bases and the J segment 6 bases; nucleotides outside the gene matches: 1. Here the CDR3 reads CASSQEGQGYEKLFF. The CDR3 DNA reads as TGCGCCAGCAGCCAAGAGGGACAGGGGTATGAAAAACTGTTTTTT.

The chain has TRBV7-8 and TRBJ2-5; perhaps TRBD2 as D (6 bases). This CDR3 is built from 13 residues. V was shortened by 4 bases and J by 5 bases, with 11 bases between the two germline ends. The germline CDR1 and CDR2 sequences are SGHVS and FQNEAQ. The CDR3 DNA sequence: TGTGCCAGCAGCTCGGGACTGAGGGAGACCCAGTACTTC. Its translation is CASSSGLRETQYF.

This clone was counted only a few times. CDR3 DNA sequence: TGTGCCAGCAGCCAAGATCAAAGACAGGGGGCAGGTCAGCCCCAGCATTTT. Its protein is CASSQDQRQGAGQPQHF. The chain recombines TRBV4-2 with TRBJ1-5, with 10 bases aligning to TRBD1. The V and J ends lost 0 bases and 6 bases, in that order; junction bases with no gene match: 8. Germline V lookup: CDR1 LGHNA, CDR2 YNFKEQ. This CDR3 is built from 17 residues.

This clone appeared a few times. The chain employs TRBV9 and TRBJ1-2, with D unresolved. V was trimmed by 4 bases and J by 2 bases, leaving 15 bases between them. CDR3 length: 15 amino acids. Germline CDR1 reads SGDLS; CDR2 reads YYNGEE. The CDR3 DNA is TGTGCCAGCAGCCCTAGGTCGGAGCGGAACTATGGCTACACCTTC. It is translated as CASSPRSERNYGYTF.

This chain links TRBV30 with TRBJ2-7; D not certain. The CDR3 sequence is 14 residues long. The V gene lost 0 bases and the J gene lost 2 bases, with 11 bases spanning the gap. Germline V gives CDR1 GTSNPN, CDR2 SVGIG (reference sequence). The CDR3 DNA reads as TGTGCCTGGAGTGTACAGCCATCAACCTACGAGCAGTACTTC. Translating it yields CAWSVQPSTYEQYF.

The chain recombines TRBV18 with TRBJ2-5; D possibly corresponds to TRBD1 (5 bases). The CDR3 consists of 13 residues. The germline CDR1 and CDR2 sequences are KGHSH and LQKENI. V shed 6 bases and J shed 4 bases, with 12 bases lying between them. As DNA, the CDR3 is TGTGCCAGCTCGGACCAGGGCGCAGAGACCCAGTACTTC. Translation: CASSDQGAETQYF.

This clone was detected only a few times. This sequence joins TRBV5-1 and TRBJ1-2, with D perhaps TRBD1 (5 bases). The germline V gene has CDR1 SGHRS and CDR2 YFSETQ. The length of the CDR3 is 13 residues. Between the trimmed V and J ends, which lost 5 bases and 5 bases, there was a span of 13 bases. The CDR3, as DNA: TGCGCCAGCAGGGTACAGGAAGAATATGGCTACACCTTC. It translates to CASRVQEEYGYTF.

This clone was seen only a few times. V and J are TRBV9 and TRBJ1-2, with 7 bases fitting TRBD1. This CDR3 spans 15 amino acids. J lost 4 bases, V lost 2 bases, and 8 bases had no gene match. Germline V gives CDR1 SGDLS, CDR2 YYNGEE. This CDR3 reads CASSVLETGSYGYTF. The CDR3 region has the DNA TGTGCCAGCAGCGTGCTGGAGACAGGGAGCTATGGCTACACCTTC. The entire variable domain, with the rest obtained from reference TRBV9 and TRBJ1-2, is as follows: DSGVTQTPKHLITATGQRVTLRCSPRSGDLSVYWYQQSLDQGLQFLIQYYNGEERAKGNILERFSAQQFPDLHSELNLSSLELGDSALYFCASSVLETGSYGYTFGSGTRLTVV.